These 8 T cell receptor beta chains were all obtained from the same sample, sequenced in a study of blood T cell repertoires in COVID-19. Data came from immunoSEQ multiplex PCR; TCRdb stores just in-frame clones and leaves some out. The sample shows 470,000 or so clones, about 89% of them seen only once. The sample comprised peripheral blood. The receptors derive from a woman aged 25 to 39 with acute or convalescent COVID-19.

V usage is TRBV19 and J usage is TRBJ2-7; D possibly corresponds to TRBD2 (6 bases). Germline V CDR1 and CDR2: LNHDA, SQIVND (reference sequence). The V gene lost 6 bases and the J gene lost 3 bases, with 15 bases spanning the gap. CDR3 length: 14 residues. DNA for the CDR3: TGTGCCAGTAGCCGCGGGGAAACCCTCTACGAGCAGTACTTC. Translated, it gives CASSRGETLYEQYF.

This clone was counted once. The rearrangement uses TRBV5-1 and TRBJ2-5; the match to TRBD2 covers 14 bases. This CDR3 comprises 16 residues. Germline CDR1 and CDR2: SGHRS and YFSETQ. Trimming took 4 bases from V and 2 from J; bases not matched to a gene: 4. For the CDR3, the DNA is TGCGCCAGCAGCGTGGGGACTAGCGGGGGTCAAGAGACCCAGTACTTC. This sequence encodes CASSVGTSGGQETQYF.

The chain joins TRBV7-2 to TRBJ2-1; 14 nucleotides match TRBD2. This CDR3 has 19 amino acids. Germline V gene sequence: CDR1 SGHTA, CDR2 FQGNSA. The J segment lost 3 bases and the V segment lost 1 base, leaving 8 bases of the junction unmatched. In nucleotides, the CDR3 is TGTGCCAGCAGCTTAGTAGGGACTAGCGGGGGTTCCATCTACAATGAGCAGTTCTTC. This gives the protein CASSLVGTSGGSIYNEQFF.

CDR3: CASSFTGRANEKLFF. CDR3 coding DNA: TGTGCCAGCAGCTTCACCGGGAGGGCTAATGAAAAACTGTTTTTT. The V gene is TRBV9, the J gene TRBJ1-4; D is unclear. V gave up 4 bases and J gave up 3 bases, with 13 bases separating them. Germline CDR1 is SGDLS and CDR2 is YYNGEE. This CDR3 contains 15 residues.

This chain connects TRBV5-5 to TRBJ2-7; possible D gene TRBD2, 5 bases. Germline CDR1 reads SGHKS; CDR2 reads YYEKEE (reference sequence). The CDR3 covers 15 residues. The V and J ends lost 3 bases and 0 bases respectively, with 13 bases between them. The CDR3 region is CASSYTSTSSYEQYF. Here the CDR3 DNA reads TGTGCCAGCAGCTACACAAGTACTAGCTCCTACGAGCAGTACTTC.

The table lists this clone with a count of one. This rearrangement joins TRBV3-1 (or the pseudogene TRBV3-2) to TRBJ2-7; 7 nucleotides align to TRBD1. The CDR3 is made up of 13 amino acids. Germline-derived CDR1 and CDR2 are LGHDT and YNNKEL (reference sequence). The V gene end was trimmed by 5 bases and the J gene end by 4 bases; junction bases not matched to a gene: 5. CDR3 DNA: TGTGCCAGCAGCAGGGCACAGGGGTACGAGCAGTACTTC. Residues: CASSRAQGYEQYF.

The chain employs TRBV5-1 and TRBJ2-7; a possible D gene is TRBD2 (5 bases). The V end lost 4 bases, the J end lost 0 bases, and 14 bases lay between the germline ends. Germline V CDR1 and CDR2: SGHRS, YFSETQ. CDR3 size: 15 residues. CDR3 amino acids: CASSPPLGSSYEQYF. In DNA, the CDR3 is TGCGCCAGCAGCCCCCCCCTAGGGAGCTCCTACGAGCAGTACTTC.

The rearrangement joins TRBV24-1 to TRBJ1-5; TRBD1 aligns across 8 bases. This CDR3 comprises 14 residues. Germline V lookup: CDR1 KGHDR, CDR2 SFDVKD. V shed 6 bases and J 3 bases; nucleotides not matched to a gene: 3. The CDR3 here is CATSRTGPNQPQHF. The CDR3 DNA is TGTGCCACCAGTAGGACAGGGCCCAATCAGCCCCAGCATTTT.